This TCR beta chain was observed in a study of T cell responses to AZD1222 COVID-19 vaccine. Study outcomes and limitations: Only after the peak T cell response were repertoires sampled.

On this clone: What it recognizes is unknown.

V was clipped by 2 bases and J by 5 bases; unmatched bases: 7. Germline V CDR1 and CDR2: MDHEN, SYDVKM. CDR3 length equals 15 residues. Clones were read by immunoSEQ multiplex PCR, and TCRdb kept only the in-frame ones, dropping some. This table has 100,000 to 150,000 clones, about nine tenths appearing once. The source is an adult in good health. The chain combines TRBV28 with TRBJ1-1; 8 nucleotides match TRBD1. Sample: peripheral blood, taken on day 0 of AZD1222 vaccination. CDR3 residues: CASSLPGQGGTEAFF. In nucleotides, the CDR3 is TGTGCCAGCAGTTTACCCGGACAGGGCGGGACTGAAGCTTTCTTT.